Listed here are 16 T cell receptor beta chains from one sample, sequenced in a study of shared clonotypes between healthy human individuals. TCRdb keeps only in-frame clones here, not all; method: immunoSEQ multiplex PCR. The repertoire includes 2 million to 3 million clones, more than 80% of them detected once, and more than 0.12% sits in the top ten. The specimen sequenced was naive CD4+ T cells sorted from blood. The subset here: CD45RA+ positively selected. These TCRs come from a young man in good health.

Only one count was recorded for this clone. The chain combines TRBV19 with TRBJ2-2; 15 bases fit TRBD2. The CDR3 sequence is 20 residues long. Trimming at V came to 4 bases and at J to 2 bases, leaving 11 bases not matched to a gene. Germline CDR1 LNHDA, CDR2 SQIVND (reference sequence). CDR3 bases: TGTGCCAGTAGTACCTATCGTACGGGACTAGCGGGAGGTAACACCGGGGAGCTGTTTTTT. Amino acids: CASSTYRTGLAGGNTGELFF.

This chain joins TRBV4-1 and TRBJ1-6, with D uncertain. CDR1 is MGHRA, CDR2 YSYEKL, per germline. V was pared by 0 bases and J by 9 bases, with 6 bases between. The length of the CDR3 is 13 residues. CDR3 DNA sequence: TGCGCCAGCAGCCAAGAGTCTCCTTCACCCCTCCACTTT. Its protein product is CASSQESPSPLHF.

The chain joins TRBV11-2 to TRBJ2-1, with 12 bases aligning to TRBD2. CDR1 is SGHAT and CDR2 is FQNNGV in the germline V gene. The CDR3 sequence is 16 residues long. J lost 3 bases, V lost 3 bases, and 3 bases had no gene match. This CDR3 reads CASSFLTSGSYNEQFF. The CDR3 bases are TGTGCCAGCAGCTTCTTGACTAGCGGGAGCTACAATGAGCAGTTCTTC.

CDR3 sequence (DNA): TGCGCCAGCAGCCAGTATAGCACAGATACGCAGTATTTT. This sequence encodes CASSQYSTDTQYF. The gene calls are TRBV5-1 and TRBJ2-3; no reliable D call. Looked up from germline, CDR1 is SGHRS and CDR2 is YFSETQ. Trimming stripped 4 bases from V and 0 bases from J, with 6 bases between. CDR3 length equals 13 residues.

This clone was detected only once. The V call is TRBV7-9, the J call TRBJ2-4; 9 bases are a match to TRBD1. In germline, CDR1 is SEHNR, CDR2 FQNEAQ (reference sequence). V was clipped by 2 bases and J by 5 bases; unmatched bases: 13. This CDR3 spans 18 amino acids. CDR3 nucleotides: TGTGCCAGCAGCTTATGGCTGGGACAGGGAAGTCCCGAAAACATTCAGTACTTC. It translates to CASSLWLGQGSPENIQYF. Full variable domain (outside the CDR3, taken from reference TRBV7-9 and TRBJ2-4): DTGVSQNPRHKITKRGQNVTFRCDPISEHNRLYWYRQTLGQGPEFLTYFQNEAQLEKSRLLSDRFSAERPKGSFSTLEIQRTEQGDSAMYLCASSLWLGQGSPENIQYFGAGTRLSVL.

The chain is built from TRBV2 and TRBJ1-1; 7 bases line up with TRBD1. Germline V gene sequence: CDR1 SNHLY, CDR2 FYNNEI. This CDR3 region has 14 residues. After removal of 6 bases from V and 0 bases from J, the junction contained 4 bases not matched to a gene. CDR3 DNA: TGTGCCAGCAGCATTGACAGGGTGAACACTGAAGCTTTCTTT. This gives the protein CASSIDRVNTEAFF.

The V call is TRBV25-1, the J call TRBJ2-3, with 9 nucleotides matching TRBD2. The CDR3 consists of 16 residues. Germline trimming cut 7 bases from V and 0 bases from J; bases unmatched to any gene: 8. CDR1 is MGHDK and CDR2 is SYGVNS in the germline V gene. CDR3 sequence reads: CASTSGGFVSTDTQYF. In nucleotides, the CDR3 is TGTGCCAGCACCAGCGGGGGGTTCGTCAGCACAGATACGCAGTATTTT. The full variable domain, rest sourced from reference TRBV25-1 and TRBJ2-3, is EADIYQTPRYLVIGTGKKITLECSQTMGHDKMYWYQQDPGMELHLIHYSYGVNSTEKGDLSSESTVSRIRTEHFPLTLESARPSHTSQYLCASTSGGFVSTDTQYFGPGTRLTVL.

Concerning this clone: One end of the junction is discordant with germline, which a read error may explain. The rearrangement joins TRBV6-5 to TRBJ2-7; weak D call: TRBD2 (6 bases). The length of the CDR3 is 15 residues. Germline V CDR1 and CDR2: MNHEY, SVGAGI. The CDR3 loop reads CASSYPRGTSYEQYF. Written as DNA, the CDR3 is TGTGCTAGCAGTTACCCACGGGGGACCTCCTACGAGCAGTACTTC.

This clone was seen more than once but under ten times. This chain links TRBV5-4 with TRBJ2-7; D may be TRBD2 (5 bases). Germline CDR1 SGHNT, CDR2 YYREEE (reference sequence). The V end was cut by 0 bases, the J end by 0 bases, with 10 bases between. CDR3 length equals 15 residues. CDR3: CASSLGSGSSYEQYF. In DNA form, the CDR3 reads TGTGCCAGCAGCTTGGGGAGCGGAAGCTCCTACGAGCAGTACTTC.

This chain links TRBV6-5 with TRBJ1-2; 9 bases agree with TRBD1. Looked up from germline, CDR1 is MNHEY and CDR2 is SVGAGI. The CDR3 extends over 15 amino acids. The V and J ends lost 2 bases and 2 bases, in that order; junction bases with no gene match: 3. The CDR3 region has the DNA TGTGCCAGCAGTTACCTCGACAGGGGGAACTATGGCTACACCTTC. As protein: CASSYLDRGNYGYTF.

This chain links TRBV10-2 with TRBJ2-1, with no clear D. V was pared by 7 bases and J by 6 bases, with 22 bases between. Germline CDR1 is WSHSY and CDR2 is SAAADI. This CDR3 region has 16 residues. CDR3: CASTAGAGSRFNEQFF. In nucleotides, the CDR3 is TGCGCCAGCACCGCTGGAGCCGGGTCCCGTTTCAATGAGCAGTTCTTC.

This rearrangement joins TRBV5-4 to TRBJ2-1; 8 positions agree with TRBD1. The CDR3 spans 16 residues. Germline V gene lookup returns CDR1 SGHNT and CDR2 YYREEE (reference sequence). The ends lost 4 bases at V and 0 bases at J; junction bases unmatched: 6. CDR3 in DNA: TGTGCCAGCAGCCCGACAGGGGCGAGCTCCTACAATGAGCAGTTCTTC. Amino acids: CASSPTGASSYNEQFF.

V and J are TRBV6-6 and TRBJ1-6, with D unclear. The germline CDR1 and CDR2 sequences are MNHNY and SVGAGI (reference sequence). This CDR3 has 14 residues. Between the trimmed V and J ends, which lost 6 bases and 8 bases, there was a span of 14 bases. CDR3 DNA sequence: TGTGCCAGCAGCCAACTCCCCGGGGATTCACCCCTCCACTTT. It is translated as CASSQLPGDSPLHF.

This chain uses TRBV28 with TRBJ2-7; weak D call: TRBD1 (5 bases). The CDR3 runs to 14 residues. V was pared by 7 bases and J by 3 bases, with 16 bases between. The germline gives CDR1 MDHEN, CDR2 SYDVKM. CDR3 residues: CASTLTAQGYEQYF. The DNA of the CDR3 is TGTGCCAGCACACTCACGGCCCAGGGCTACGAGCAGTACTTC.

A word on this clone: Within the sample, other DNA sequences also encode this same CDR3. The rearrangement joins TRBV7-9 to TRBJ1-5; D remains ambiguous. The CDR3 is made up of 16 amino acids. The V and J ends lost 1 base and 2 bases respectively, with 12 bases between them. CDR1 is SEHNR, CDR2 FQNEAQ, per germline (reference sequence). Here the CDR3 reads CASSLVRAGGNQPQHF. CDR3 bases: TGTGCCAGCAGCTTAGTGAGGGCAGGCGGCAATCAGCCCCAGCATTTT.

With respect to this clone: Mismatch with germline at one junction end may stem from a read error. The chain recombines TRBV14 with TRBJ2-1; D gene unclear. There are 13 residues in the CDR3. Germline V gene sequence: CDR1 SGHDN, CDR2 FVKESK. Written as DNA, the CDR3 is TGTGCCAGCAGCCTCCTGATAGGGCACGTTTGGATCTTC. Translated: CASSLLIGHVWIF.